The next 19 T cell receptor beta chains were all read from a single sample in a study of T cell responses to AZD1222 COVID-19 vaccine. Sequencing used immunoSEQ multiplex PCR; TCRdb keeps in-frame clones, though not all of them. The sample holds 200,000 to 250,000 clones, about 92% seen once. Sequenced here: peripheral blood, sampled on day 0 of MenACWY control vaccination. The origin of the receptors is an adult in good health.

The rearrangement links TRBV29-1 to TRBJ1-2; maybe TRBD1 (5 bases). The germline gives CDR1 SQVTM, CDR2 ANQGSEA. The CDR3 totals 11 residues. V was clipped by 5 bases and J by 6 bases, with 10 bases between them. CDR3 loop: CSVSGSDGYTF. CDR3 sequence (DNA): TGCAGCGTTTCAGGGTCGGATGGCTACACCTTC.

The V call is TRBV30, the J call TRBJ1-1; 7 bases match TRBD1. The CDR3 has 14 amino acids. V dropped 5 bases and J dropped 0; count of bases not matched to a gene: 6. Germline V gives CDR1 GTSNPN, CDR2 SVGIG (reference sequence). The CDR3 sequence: CAWHMGTVNTEAFF. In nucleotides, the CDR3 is TGTGCCTGGCATATGGGGACAGTGAACACTGAAGCTTTCTTT.

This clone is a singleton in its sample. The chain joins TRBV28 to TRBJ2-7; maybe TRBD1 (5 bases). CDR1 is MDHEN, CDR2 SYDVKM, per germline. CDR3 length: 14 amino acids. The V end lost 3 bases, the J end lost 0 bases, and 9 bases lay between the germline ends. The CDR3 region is CASSLTVSSYEQYF. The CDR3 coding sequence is TGTGCCAGCAGTTTGACAGTCAGCTCCTACGAGCAGTACTTC.

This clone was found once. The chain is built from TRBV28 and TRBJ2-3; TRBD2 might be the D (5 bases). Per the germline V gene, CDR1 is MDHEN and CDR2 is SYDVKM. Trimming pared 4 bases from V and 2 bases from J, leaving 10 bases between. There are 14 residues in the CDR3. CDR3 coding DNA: TGTGCCAGCAGTTCGGGCGGGCACACAGATACGCAGTATTTT. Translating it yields CASSSGGHTDTQYF.

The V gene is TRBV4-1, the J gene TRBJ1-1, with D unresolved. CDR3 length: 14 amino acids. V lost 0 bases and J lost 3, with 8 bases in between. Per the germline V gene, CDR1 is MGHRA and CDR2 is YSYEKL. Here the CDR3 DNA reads TGCGCCAGCAGCCAAGAACACCTATACACTGAAGCTTTCTTT. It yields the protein CASSQEHLYTEAFF.

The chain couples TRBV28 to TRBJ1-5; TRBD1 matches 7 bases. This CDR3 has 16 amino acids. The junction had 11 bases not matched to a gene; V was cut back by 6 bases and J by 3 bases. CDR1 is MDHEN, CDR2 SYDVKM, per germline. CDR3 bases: TGTGCCAGCAGCAGACGAGGGACAGCCCCCAATCAGCCCCAGCATTTT. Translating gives CASSRRGTAPNQPQHF.

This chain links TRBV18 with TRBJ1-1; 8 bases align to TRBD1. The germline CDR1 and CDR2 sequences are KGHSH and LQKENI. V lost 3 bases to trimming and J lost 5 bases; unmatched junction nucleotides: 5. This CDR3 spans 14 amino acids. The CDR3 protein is CASSPDRGRTEAFF. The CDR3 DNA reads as TGTGCCAGCTCACCCGACAGGGGTAGGACTGAAGCTTTCTTT. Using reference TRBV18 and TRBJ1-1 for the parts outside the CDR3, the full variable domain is NAGVMQNPRHLVRRRGQEARLRCSPMKGHSHVYWYRQLPEEGLKFMVYLQKENIIDESGMPKERFSAEFPKEGPSILRIQQVVRGDSAAYFCASSPDRGRTEAFFGQGTRLTVV.

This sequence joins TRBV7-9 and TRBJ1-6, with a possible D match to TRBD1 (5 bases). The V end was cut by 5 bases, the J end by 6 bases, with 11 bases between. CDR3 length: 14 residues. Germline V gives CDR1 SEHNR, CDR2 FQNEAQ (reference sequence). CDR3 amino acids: CASSHSGGNSPLHF. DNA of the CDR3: TGTGCCAGCAGCCACTCGGGGGGTAATTCACCCCTCCACTTT.

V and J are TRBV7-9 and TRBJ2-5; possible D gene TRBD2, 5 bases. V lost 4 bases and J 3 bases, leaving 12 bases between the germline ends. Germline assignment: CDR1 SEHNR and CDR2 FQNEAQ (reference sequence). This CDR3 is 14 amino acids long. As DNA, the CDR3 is TGTGCCAGCAGCTACACCCCGGGGAAAGAGACCCAGTACTTC. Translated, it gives CASSYTPGKETQYF.

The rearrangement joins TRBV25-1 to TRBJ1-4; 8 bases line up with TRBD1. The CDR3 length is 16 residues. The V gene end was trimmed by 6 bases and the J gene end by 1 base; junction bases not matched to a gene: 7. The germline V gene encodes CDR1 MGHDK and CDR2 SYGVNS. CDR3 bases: TGTGCCAGCAGGGGGGACAGGACGATAACTAATGAAAAACTGTTTTTT. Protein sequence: CASRGDRTITNEKLFF. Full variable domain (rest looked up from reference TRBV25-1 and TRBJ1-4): EADIYQTPRYLVIGTGKKITLECSQTMGHDKMYWYQQDPGMELHLIHYSYGVNSTEKGDLSSESTVSRIRTEHFPLTLESARPSHTSQYLCASRGDRTITNEKLFFGSGTQLSVL.

CDR3 DNA: TGTGCCAGCAGTTTAAGTTGGGTGGAAGGCCAGCCCCAGCATTTT. Amino acids: CASSLSWVEGQPQHF. The chain has TRBV27 and TRBJ1-5; the D is unclear. Trimming took off 2 bases at V and 7 bases at J, with 15 bases between the two ends. This CDR3 comprises 15 residues. Per the germline V gene, CDR1 is MNHEY and CDR2 is SMNVEV (reference sequence).

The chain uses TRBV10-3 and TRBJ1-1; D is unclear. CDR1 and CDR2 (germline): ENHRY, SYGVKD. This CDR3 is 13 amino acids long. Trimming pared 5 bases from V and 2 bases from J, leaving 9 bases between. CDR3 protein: CAISRPGNTEAFF. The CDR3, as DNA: TGTGCCATCAGTCGACCGGGAAACACTGAAGCTTTCTTT.

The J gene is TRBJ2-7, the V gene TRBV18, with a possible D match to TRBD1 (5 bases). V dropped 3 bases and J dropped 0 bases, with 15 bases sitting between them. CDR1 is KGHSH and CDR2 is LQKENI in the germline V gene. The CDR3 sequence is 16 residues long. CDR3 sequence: CASSPSRGSSSYEQYF. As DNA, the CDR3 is TGTGCCAGCTCACCTTCAAGGGGCAGCAGCTCCTACGAGCAGTACTTC.

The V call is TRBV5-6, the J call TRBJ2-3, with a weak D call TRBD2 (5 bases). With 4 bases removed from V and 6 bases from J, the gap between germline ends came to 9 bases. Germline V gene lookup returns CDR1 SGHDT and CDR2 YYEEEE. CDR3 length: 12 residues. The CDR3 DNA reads TGTGCCAGCAGCCCGGGAACGGATACGCAGTATTTT. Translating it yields CASSPGTDTQYF.

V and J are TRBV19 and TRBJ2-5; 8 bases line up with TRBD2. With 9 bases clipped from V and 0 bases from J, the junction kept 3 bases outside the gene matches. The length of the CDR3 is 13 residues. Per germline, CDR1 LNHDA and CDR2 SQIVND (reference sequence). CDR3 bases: TGTGCCAGCGGGGGGGGTTACCAAGAGACCCAGTACTTC. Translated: CASGGGYQETQYF.

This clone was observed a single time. The DNA for the CDR3 is TGTGCCTGGAGTCCACGGGGGGGACCGGGGGGCACTGAAGCTTTCTTT. Amino acids: CAWSPRGGPGGTEAFF. The J gene is TRBJ1-1, the V gene TRBV30; TRBD1 might be the D (5 bases). V dropped 2 bases and J dropped 4 bases, with 20 bases sitting between them. Germline CDR1 is GTSNPN and CDR2 is SVGIG (reference sequence). The CDR3 loop spans 16 amino acids.

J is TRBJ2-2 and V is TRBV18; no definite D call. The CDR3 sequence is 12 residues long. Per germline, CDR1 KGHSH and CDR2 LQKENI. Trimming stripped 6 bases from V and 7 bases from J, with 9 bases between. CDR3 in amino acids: CASSLESGELFF. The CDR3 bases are TGTGCCAGCTCCCTGGAGAGCGGGGAGCTGTTTTTT. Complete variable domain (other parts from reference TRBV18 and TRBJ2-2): NAGVMQNPRHLVRRRGQEARLRCSPMKGHSHVYWYRQLPEEGLKFMVYLQKENIIDESGMPKERFSAEFPKEGPSILRIQQVVRGDSAAYFCASSLESGELFFGEGSRLTVL.

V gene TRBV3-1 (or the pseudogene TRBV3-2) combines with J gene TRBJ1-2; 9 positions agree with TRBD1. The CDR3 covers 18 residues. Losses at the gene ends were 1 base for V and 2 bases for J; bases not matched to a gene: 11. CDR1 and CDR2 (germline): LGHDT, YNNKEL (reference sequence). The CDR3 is CASSQAGDRVSQNYGYTF. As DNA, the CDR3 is TGTGCCAGCAGCCAAGCTGGGGACAGGGTATCTCAGAACTATGGCTACACCTTC.

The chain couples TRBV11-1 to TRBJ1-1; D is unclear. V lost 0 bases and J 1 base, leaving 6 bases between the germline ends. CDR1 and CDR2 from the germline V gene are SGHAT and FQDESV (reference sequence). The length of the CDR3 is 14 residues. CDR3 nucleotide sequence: TGTGCCAGCAGCTTAGCCCCTCGGAACACTGAAGCTTTCTTT. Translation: CASSLAPRNTEAFF.